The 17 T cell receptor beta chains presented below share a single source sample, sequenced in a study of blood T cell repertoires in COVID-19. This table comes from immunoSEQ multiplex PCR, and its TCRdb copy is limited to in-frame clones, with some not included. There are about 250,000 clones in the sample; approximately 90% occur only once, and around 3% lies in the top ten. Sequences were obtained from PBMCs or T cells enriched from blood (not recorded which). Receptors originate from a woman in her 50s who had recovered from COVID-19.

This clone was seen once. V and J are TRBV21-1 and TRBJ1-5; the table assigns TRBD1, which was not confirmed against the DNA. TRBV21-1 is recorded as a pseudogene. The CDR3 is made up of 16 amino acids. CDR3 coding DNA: TGTGCCAGCAGCAAAAGCTGCAGGGCCGGCAATCAGCCCCAGCATTTT. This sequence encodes CASSKSCRAGNQPQHF.

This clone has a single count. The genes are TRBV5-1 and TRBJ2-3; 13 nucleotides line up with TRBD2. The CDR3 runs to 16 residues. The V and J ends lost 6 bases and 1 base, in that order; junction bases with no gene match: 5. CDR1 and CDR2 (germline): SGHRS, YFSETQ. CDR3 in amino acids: CASNETSGRRTDTQYF. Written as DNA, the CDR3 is TGCGCCAGCAATGAGACTAGCGGGAGGCGCACAGATACGCAGTATTTT.

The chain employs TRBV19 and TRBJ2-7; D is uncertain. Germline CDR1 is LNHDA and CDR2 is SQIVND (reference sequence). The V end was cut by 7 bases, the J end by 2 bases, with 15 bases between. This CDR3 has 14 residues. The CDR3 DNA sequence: TGTGCCAGTATCCCTCAGAAACCACCCTACGAGCAGTACTTC. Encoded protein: CASIPQKPPYEQYF.

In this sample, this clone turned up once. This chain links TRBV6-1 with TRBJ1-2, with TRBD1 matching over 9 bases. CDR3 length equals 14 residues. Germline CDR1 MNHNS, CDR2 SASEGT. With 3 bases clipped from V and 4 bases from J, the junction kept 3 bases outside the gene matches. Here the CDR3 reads CASSDSGQGYGYTF. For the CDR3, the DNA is TGTGCCAGCAGTGATTCGGGACAGGGCTATGGCTACACCTTC.

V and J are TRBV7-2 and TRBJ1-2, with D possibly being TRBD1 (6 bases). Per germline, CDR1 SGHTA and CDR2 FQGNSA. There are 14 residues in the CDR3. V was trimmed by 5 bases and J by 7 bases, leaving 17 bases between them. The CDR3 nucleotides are TGTGCCAGCAGCAGAGGGGGAGGGCTGGGTGGCTACACCTTC. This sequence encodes CASSRGGGLGGYTF.

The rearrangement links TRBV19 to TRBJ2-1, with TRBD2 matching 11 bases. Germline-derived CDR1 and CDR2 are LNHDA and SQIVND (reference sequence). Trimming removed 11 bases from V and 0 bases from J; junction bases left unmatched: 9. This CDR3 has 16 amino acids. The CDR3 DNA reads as TGTGCCGTATCCGGGACTAGCGGCAGCTCCTACAATGAGCAGTTCTTC. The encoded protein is CAVSGTSGSSYNEQFF.

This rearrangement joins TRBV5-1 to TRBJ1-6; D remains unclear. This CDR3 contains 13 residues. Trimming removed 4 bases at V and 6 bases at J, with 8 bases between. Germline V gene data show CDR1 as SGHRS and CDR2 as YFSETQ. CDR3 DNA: TGCGCCAGCAGCGTAGGAGCTAATTCACCCCTCCACTTT. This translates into CASSVGANSPLHF.

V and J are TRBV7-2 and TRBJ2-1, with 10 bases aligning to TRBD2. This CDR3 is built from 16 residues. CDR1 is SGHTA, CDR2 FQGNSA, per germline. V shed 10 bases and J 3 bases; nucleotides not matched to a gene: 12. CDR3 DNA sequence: TGTGCCACCACGAGAAGGATAGCGGGAGGCTACAATGAGCAGTTCTTC. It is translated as CATTRRIAGGYNEQFF. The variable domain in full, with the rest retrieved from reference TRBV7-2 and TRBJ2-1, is GAGVSQSPSNKVTEKGKDVELRCDPISGHTALYWYRQSLGQGLEFLIYFQGNSAPDKSGLPSDRFSAERTGGSVSTLTIQRTQQEDSAVYLCATTRRIAGGYNEQFFGPGTRLTVL.

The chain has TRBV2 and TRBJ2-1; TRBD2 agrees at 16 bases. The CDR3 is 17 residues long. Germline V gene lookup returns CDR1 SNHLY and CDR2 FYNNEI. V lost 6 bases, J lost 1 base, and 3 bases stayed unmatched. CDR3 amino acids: CASRGLAGGPSYNEQFF. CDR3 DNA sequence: TGTGCCAGCAGGGGACTAGCGGGAGGGCCATCCTACAATGAGCAGTTCTTC.

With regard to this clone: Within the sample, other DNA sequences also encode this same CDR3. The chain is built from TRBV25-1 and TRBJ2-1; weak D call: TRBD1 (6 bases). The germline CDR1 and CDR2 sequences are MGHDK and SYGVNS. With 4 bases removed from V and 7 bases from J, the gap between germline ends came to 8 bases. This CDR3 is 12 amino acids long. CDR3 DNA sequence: TGTGCCAGCAGTGTAGGGGGTAATGAGCAGTTCTTC. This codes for CASSVGGNEQFF. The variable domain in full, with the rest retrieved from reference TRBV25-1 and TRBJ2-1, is EADIYQTPRYLVIGTGKKITLECSQTMGHDKMYWYQQDPGMELHLIHYSYGVNSTEKGDLSSESTVSRIRTEHFPLTLESARPSHTSQYLCASSVGGNEQFFGPGTRLTVL.

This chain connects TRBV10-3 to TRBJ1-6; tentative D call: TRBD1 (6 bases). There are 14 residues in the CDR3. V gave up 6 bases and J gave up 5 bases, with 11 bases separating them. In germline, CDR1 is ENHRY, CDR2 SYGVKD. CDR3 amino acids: CAISRSGDNSPLHF. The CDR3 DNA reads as TGTGCCATCAGCCGTTCAGGGGATAATTCACCCCTCCACTTT.

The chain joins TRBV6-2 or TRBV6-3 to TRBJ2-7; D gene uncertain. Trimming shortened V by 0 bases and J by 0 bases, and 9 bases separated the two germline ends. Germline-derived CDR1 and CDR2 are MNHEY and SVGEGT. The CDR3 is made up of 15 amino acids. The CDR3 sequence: CASSYSQVSSYEQYF. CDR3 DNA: TGTGCCAGCAGTTACTCCCAGGTTAGCTCCTACGAGCAGTACTTC.

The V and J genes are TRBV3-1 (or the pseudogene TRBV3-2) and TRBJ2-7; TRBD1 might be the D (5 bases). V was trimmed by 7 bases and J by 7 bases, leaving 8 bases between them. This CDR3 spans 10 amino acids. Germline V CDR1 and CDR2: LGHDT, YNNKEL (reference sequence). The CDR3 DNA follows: TGTGCCAGCATAGGGGAAGAGCAGTACTTC. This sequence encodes CASIGEEQYF.

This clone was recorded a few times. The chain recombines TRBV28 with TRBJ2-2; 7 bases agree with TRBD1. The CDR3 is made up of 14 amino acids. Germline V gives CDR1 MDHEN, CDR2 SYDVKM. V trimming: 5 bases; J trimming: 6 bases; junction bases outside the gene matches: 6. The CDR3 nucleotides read TGTGCCAGCAGTACGACAGGGTGGGCCGGGGAGCTGTTTTTT. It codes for CASSTTGWAGELFF.

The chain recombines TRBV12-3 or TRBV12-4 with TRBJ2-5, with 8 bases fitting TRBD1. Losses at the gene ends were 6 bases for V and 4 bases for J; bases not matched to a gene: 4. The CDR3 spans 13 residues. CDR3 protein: CASSIQGGETQYF. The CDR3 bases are TGTGCCAGCAGCATACAGGGGGGAGAGACCCAGTACTTC.

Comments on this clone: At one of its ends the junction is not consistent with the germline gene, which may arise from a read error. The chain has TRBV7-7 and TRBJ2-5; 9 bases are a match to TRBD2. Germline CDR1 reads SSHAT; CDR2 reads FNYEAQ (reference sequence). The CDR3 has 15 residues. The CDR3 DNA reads TGTGCTAGCAGCCGGGGGGCTAGCGGGATTGAGACCCAGTACTTC. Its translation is CASSRGASGIETQYF.

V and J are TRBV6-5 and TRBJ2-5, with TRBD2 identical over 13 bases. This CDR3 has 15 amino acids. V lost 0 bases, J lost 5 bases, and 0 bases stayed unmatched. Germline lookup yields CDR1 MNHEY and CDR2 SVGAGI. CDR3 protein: CASSYSTSGGETQYF. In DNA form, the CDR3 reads TGTGCCAGCAGTTACTCGACTAGCGGGGGGGAGACCCAGTACTTC.